These 2 T cell receptor beta chains were all obtained from the same sample, sequenced in a study of OX40 agonist ivuxolimab in advanced cancers. Library generation was performed with the immunoSEQ multiplex PCR assay. TCRdb re-hosts the immuneACCESS table, in-frame sequences only. Its copies lack some clones; in the studies checked, an unresolved V gene accounts for under half of them, and the cause for the rest is not known. Here the sample has around 100,000 clones; around nine tenths occur a single time. The leading ten clones occupy roughly 0.31% of the sample. Material: CD4+ or CD8+ T cells sorted from blood, obtained in a trial of the OX40 agonist ivuxolimab. The receptors originated from an adult with an advanced solid tumor such as melanoma, head and neck, liver or kidney cancer.

This rearrangement joins TRBV11-2 to TRBJ1-3, with 7 bases lining up with TRBD1. Per the germline V gene, CDR1 is SGHAT and CDR2 is FQNNGV. There are 14 residues in the CDR3. After removal of 6 bases from V and 4 bases from J, the junction contained 6 bases not matched to a gene. CDR3 region: CASRTTGKGNTIYF. As DNA, the CDR3 is TGTGCCAGCAGAACGACAGGGAAAGGAAACACCATATATTTT.

As DNA, the CDR3 is TGTGCCACCCTCCGCTCGACTAGCGGTTCCTACAATGAGCAGTTCTTC. It yields the protein CATLRSTSGSYNEQFF. This chain connects TRBV28 to TRBJ2-1, with 9 bases identical to TRBD2. The length of the CDR3 is 16 residues. The germline V gene has CDR1 MDHEN and CDR2 SYDVKM. V dropped 10 bases and J dropped 1; count of bases not matched to a gene: 11.